The clone carrying this T cell receptor (beta chain) was observed a few times. Trimming took 6 bases from V and 8 from J, leaving 11 bases between them. CDR1 and CDR2 from the germline V gene are SQVTM and ANQGSEA. CDR3 length equals 11 residues. Assay: immunoSEQ multiplex PCR; the TCRdb copy retains only in-frame clones and omits some. The sample comprises about 90,000 clones, roughly 93% of which are singletons, and about 1.5% rests with the top ten. The data derive from a study of control samples from healthy donors and cancer patients. The chain carries TRBV29-1 and TRBJ2-1; D is perhaps TRBD1 (6 bases). This TCR was recovered from a woman in her twenties or thirties in good health. The sequenced material came from blood. The chain's CDR3 is CSVNRAHEQFF. CDR3 coding DNA: TGCAGCGTCAACAGGGCCCATGAGCAGTTCTTC.